The next 9 T cell receptor beta chains were all read from a single sample in a study of blood T cell repertoires in COVID-19. Assay: immunoSEQ multiplex PCR; the TCRdb copy retains only in-frame clones and omits some. The sample has over 150,000 clones, roughly 80% seen once. The sequenced material came from peripheral blood. Source of these receptors: a woman in her fifties or sixties with acute or convalescent COVID-19.

The chain has TRBV5-8 and TRBJ2-7; 7 nucleotides agree with TRBD2. This CDR3 has 16 amino acids. Trimming at V came to 4 bases and at J to 7 bases, leaving 17 bases not matched to a gene. CDR1 is SGHTS, CDR2 YDEGEE, per germline. CDR3 bases: TGTGCCAGCAGCCCCGCCCTCCTGCGGACTAGTAGGGAGCAGTACTTC. Protein product: CASSPALLRTSREQYF.

The CDR3 DNA follows: TGTGCCAGCAGCTTGCCGGGACAGCCGAACACCGGGGAGCTGTTTTTT. Translated, it gives CASSLPGQPNTGELFF. The gene calls are TRBV5-6 and TRBJ2-2, with 7 bases lining up with TRBD1. This CDR3 contains 16 residues. Germline lookup yields CDR1 SGHDT and CDR2 YYEEEE. Unmatched junction bases numbered 3, after V lost 1 base and J lost 0 bases.

Turning to this clone: This may be a read error, as it is one base from a much larger clone. Other DNA sequences of this sample code for an identical CDR3. V is TRBV2 and J is TRBJ2-7; the match to TRBD1 covers 7 bases. Looked up from germline, CDR1 is SNHLY and CDR2 is FYNNEI. The CDR3 spans 13 residues. CDR3: CASSSGTADEQYF. CDR3 nucleotides: TGTGCCAGCAGTTCCGGGACAGCCGACGAGCAGTATTTC.

CDR3 residues: CASSLDAQVGTQYF. In DNA form, the CDR3 reads TGTGCCAGCAGCTTAGATGCACAGGTTGGGACCCAGTACTTC. V gene TRBV7-2 combines with J gene TRBJ2-5; perhaps TRBD1 as D (5 bases). The germline CDR1 and CDR2 sequences are SGHTA and FQGNSA. The CDR3 consists of 14 residues. The V end was cut by 1 base, the J end by 7 bases, with 13 bases between. Supplemented by reference TRBV7-2 and TRBJ2-5, the full variable domain reads GAGVSQSPSNKVTEKGKDVELRCDPISGHTALYWYRQSLGQGLEFLIYFQGNSAPDKSGLPSDRFSAERTGGSVSTLTIQRTQQEDSAVYLCASSLDAQVGTQYFGPGTRLLVL.

This clone was seen once. The rearrangement joins TRBV28 to TRBJ1-2; TRBD1 might be the D (5 bases). The V end was cut by 7 bases, the J end by 0 bases, with 21 bases between. The length of the CDR3 is 17 residues. Germline V gene lookup returns CDR1 MDHEN and CDR2 SYDVKM. For the CDR3, the DNA is TGTGCCAGCACCTCGGGGGGGTTCAATTCAGCTAACTATGGCTACACCTTC. It encodes CASTSGGFNSANYGYTF.

CDR3 region: CASSLAPAVNTEAFF. CDR3 coding DNA: TGCGCCAGCAGCTTGGCCCCCGCGGTGAACACTGAAGCTTTCTTT. V gene TRBV5-1 combines with J gene TRBJ1-1; D uncertain. The ends were cut back, 0 bases at V and 0 bases at J, with 9 bases in the middle. The length of the CDR3 is 15 residues. Germline assignment: CDR1 SGHRS and CDR2 YFSETQ.

The chain is built from TRBV14 and TRBJ2-7; D unclear. From germline, CDR1 is SGHDN and CDR2 FVKESK. Trimming took 0 bases from V and 3 from J, leaving 12 bases between them. The CDR3 extends over 15 amino acids. The CDR3 loop reads CASSQDQVRNYEQYF. CDR3 DNA sequence: TGTGCCAGCAGCCAAGATCAGGTCAGGAACTACGAGCAGTACTTC.

This CDR3 is CASSPSAGGPYEQYF. DNA of the CDR3: TGCGCCAGCAGCCCTTCAGCGGGAGGGCCCTACGAGCAGTACTTC. The chain carries TRBV4-3 and TRBJ2-7; the match to TRBD2 covers 10 bases. J was trimmed by 2 bases and V by 4 bases; bases with no gene match: 5. The CDR3 is made up of 15 amino acids. Germline CDR1 and CDR2: LGHNA and YSLEER.

This sequence joins TRBV30 and TRBJ1-1; 8 bases align to TRBD1. Losses at the gene ends were 4 bases for V and 9 bases for J; bases not matched to a gene: 7. Germline V gene sequence: CDR1 GTSNPN, CDR2 SVGIG (reference sequence). This CDR3 comprises 12 residues. The CDR3 protein is CAWKQGARQAFF. CDR3 nucleotide sequence: TGTGCCTGGAAGCAGGGGGCTCGCCAAGCTTTCTTT.